These T cell receptor beta chains were read from a single sample in a study of regulatory T cells in long-lasting Graves disease. From the multiplex PCR reads, TCRdb called clonotypes with MiXCR, one entry per CDR3 protein. The sample consists of hundreds of thousands of distinct CDR3 sequences, more than 15% of them appearing once. The sample also formed part of further work on T cells in Graves' hyperthyroidism and ophthalmopathy.

The sample here was peripheral blood mononuclear cells (PBMCs), taken at new diagnosis, from a patient treated with antithyroid drugs. These receptors were obtained from a woman aged 35-65 years with Graves disease. The CDR3 runs from the conserved cysteine through the conserved F or W. D genes are given only for firm matches. Clone size is given for some rows only: seen once, a few or many times, or a class if the clone is expanded.

D	length	size	V	J	CDR3	DNA
TRBD1	15	many	TRBV2	TRBJ1-4	CASSPRQGAGEKLFF	TGTGCCAGCAGTCCTCGACAGGGGGCAGGGGAAAAACTGTTTTTT
-	13	-	TRBV12-3/TRBV12-4	TRBJ2-5	CASSLDSEETQYF	TGTGCCAGCAGCCTCGACAGTGAAGAGACCCAGTACTTC
-	13	few	TRBV7-9	TRBJ2-3	CASSPEGTDTQYF	TGTGCCAGCAGCCCGGAGGGCACAGATACGCAGTATTTT
-	15	many	TRBV3-1	TRBJ2-3	CASTQGVLAVDTQYF	TGTGCCAGCACCCAAGGAGTGCTAGCAGTAGATACGCAGTATTTT
-	12	few	TRBV6-1	TRBJ2-2	CAITGEAGELFF	TGTGCCATAACAGGGGAGGCCGGGGAGCTGTTTTTT
TRBD1	14	many	TRBV12-3/TRBV12-4	TRBJ1-5	CASRYGQGGQPQHF	TGTGCCAGCAGATATGGACAGGGAGGGCAGCCCCAGCATTTT
TRBD2	13	-	TRBV15	TRBJ2-1	CATSTPGGDEQFF	TGTGCCACCAGCACTCCCGGGGGGGATGAGCAGTTCTTC
-	16	few	TRBV5-5	TRBJ1-6	CASSREGTGGNSPLHF	TGTGCCAGCAGCCGAGAAGGTACAGGCGGGAATTCACCCCTCCACTTT
-	15	many	TRBV3-1	TRBJ1-2	CASSQAPGANYGYTF	TGTGCCAGCAGCCAAGCTCCAGGGGCAAACTATGGCTACACCTTC
-	11	many	TRBV3-1	TRBJ1-2	CASSQEAVATF	TGTGCCAGCAGCCAAGAAGCCGTTGCGACCTTC
TRBD1	15	many	TRBV28	TRBJ2-7	CASSLSRGRNYEQYF	TGTGCCAGCAGTTTGTCTAGGGGGCGGAACTACGAGCAGTACTTC
-	16	many	TRBV18	TRBJ1-3	CASSPYTVTSGNTIYF	TGTGCCAGCTCACCCTATACAGTTACCTCTGGAAACACCATATATTTT
-	16	-	TRBV9	TRBJ2-3	CASSAHSASSTDTQYF	TGTGCCAGCAGCGCACATAGCGCTTCTAGCACAGATACGCAGTATTTT
-	15	many	TRBV5-1	TRBJ1-2	CASSFQSEGPYGYTF	TGCGCCAGCAGCTTTCAGTCCGAGGGGCCCTATGGCTACACCTTC
TRBD2	16	few	TRBV7-9	TRBJ2-1	CASSLALAGAYNEQFF	TGTGCCAGCAGCTTAGCACTCGCGGGGGCCTACAATGAGCAGTTCTTC
-	17	-	TRBV7-9	TRBJ1-4	CASSLGVQPSLNEKLFF	TGTGCCAGCAGCTTAGGAGTTCAGCCTTCACTTAATGAAAAACTGTTTTTT
TRBD1	16	many	TRBV11-3	TRBJ2-7	CASSLSPLAGGDEQYF	TGTGCCAGCAGCCTATCACCACTCGCAGGGGGAGACGAGCAGTACTTC
-	15	few	TRBV6-1	TRBJ1-5	CASSEAPTGVQPQHF	TGTGCCAGCAGTGAAGCGCCCACGGGGGTACAGCCCCAGCATTTT
-	15	few	TRBV9	TRBJ1-6	CASSVDPRPNSPLHF	TGTGCCAGCAGCGTAGATCCCCGGCCTAATTCACCCCTCCACTTT
-	16	many	TRBV7-9	TRBJ2-5	CASSLRVGHPRETQYF	TGTGCCAGCAGCTTAAGGGTAGGACACCCGAGGGAGACCCAGTACTTC